The T cell receptor beta chain described here comes from a study of cytomegalovirus exposure and HLA in healthy donors. PCR amplification relied on 60 Vbeta primers (plus 13 Jbeta primers). The repertoire was sequenced with immunoSEQ multiplex PCR; TCRdb's copy has only in-frame clones and lacks some. The sample has more than 85,000 clones, approximately 82% seen once; the top ten hold roughly 13%. There are 17 residues in the CDR3. CDR1 SEHNR and CDR2 FQNEAQ come from the germline V gene (reference sequence). V trimming: 5 bases; J trimming: 2 bases; junction bases outside the gene matches: 10. Material for sequencing was PBMCs. The TCR was taken from a man younger than 40 in good health and CMV-seropositive. This chain uses TRBV7-9 with TRBJ2-1; 9 bases are a match to TRBD2. The chain's CDR3 is CASSPREAGGPYNEQFF. In DNA, the CDR3 is TGTGCCAGCAGCCCACGGGAGGCGGGGGGGCCCTACAATGAGCAGTTCTTC.